Sequencing of this TCR beta chain was carried out in a study of OX40 agonist ivuxolimab in advanced cancers. Study conclusions and caveats: There was clonal expansion of CD4+ and CD8+ blood T cells by week 6 at 0.1 to 3.0 mg/kg. Antigen specificity remained undetermined for the expanded peripheral T cells. Among T cells, CD8+ cells averaged more expanded clones than CD4+ cells.

The length of the CDR3 is 13 residues. The germline V gene encodes CDR1 MNHEY and CDR2 SMNVEV (reference sequence). V gave up 3 bases and J gave up 4 bases, with 9 bases separating them. This clone came up once. Its antigen is unidentified. Assay: immunoSEQ multiplex PCR; the TCRdb copy retains only in-frame clones and omits some. Found here are about 62,000 clones, 80% to 95% of them singletons; the top ten hold around 15%. The rearrangement links TRBV27 to TRBJ1-1; D is undetermined. The sample was CD4+ or CD8+ T cells sorted from blood, taken in a trial of the OX40 agonist ivuxolimab. The source of this sequence is an adult with an advanced solid tumor such as melanoma, head and neck, liver or kidney cancer. The CDR3 DNA follows: TGTGCCAGCAGTTTGGGTGAGGTCACTGAAGCTTTCTTT. Protein sequence: CASSLGEVTEAFF.